This T cell receptor (beta chain) emerged from a study of cytotoxic CD8 clonotypes in ibrutinib-treated CLL. V lost 6 bases and J 4 bases, leaving 18 bases between the germline ends. CDR1 is LNHDA, CDR2 SQIVND, per germline (reference sequence). The CDR3 is 15 amino acids. Study-level results: Clonality at baseline surpassed age-matched healthy donors and tracked circulating CD8+ T-cell counts. The clonality went up when patients responded to ibrutinib and dropped back toward baseline at progression.

This clone showed up just once. No antigen is known for it. Measured with immunoSEQ multiplex PCR; TCRdb has only the in-frame clones, and not every one. The table records about 140,000 clones, around 82% of them present only once. The chain employs TRBV19 and TRBJ1-1; tentatively, D is TRBD1 (6 bases). This TCR was sampled from a human donor with chronic lymphocytic leukemia. This sample comprised PBMCs, obtained after 36 months of ibrutinib treatment. The DNA for the CDR3 is TGTGCCAGTAGAAGAATACAGGGTCTAGGCACTGAAGCTTTCTTT. Protein: CASRRIQGLGTEAFF.